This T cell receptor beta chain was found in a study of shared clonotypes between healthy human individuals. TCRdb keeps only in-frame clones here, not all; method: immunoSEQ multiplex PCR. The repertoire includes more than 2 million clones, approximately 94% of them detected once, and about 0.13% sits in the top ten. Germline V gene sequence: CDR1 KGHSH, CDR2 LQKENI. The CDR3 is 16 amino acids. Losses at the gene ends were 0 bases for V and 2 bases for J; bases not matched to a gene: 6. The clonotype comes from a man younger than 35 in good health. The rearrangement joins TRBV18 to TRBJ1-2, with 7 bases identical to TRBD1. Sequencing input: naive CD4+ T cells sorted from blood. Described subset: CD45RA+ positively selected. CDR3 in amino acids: CASSPPPDRRNYGYTF. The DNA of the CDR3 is TGTGCCAGCTCACCACCGCCGGACAGGAGAAACTATGGCTACACCTTC.